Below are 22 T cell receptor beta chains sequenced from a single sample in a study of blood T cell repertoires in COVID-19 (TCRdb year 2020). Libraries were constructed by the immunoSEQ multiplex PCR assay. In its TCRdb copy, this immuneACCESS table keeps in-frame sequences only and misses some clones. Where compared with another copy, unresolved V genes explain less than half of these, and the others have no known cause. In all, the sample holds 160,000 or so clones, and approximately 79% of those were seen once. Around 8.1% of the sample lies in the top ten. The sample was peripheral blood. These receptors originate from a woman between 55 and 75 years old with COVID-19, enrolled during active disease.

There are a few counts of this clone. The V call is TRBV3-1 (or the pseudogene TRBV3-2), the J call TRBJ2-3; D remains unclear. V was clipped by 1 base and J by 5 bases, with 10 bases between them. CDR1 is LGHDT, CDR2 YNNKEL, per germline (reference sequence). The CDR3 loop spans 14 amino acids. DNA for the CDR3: TGTGCCAGCAGCCAAGTTACTAAAAGAGATACGCAGTATTTT. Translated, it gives CASSQVTKRDTQYF.

CDR3 residues: CASSLLSATNTEAFF. As DNA, the CDR3 is TGTGCCAGCAGTTTACTATCCGCCACGAACACTGAAGCTTTCTTT. J is TRBJ1-1 and V is TRBV28; no clear D. CDR1 and CDR2 from the germline V gene are MDHEN and SYDVKM. V was trimmed by 2 bases and J by 1 base, leaving 11 bases between them. There are 15 residues in the CDR3.

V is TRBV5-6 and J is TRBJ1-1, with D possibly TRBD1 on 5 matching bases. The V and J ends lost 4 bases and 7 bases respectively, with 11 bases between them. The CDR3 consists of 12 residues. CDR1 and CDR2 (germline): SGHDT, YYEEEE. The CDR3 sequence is CASSRDRSEAFF. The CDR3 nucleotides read TGTGCCAGCAGCCGTGACAGAAGTGAAGCTTTCTTT.

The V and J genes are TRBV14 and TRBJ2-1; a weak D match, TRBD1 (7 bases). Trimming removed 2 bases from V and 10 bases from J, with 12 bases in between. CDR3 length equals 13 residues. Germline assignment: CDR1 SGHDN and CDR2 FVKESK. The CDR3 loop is CASSQFSGGEQFF. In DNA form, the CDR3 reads TGTGCCAGCAGCCAATTTTCAGGGGGGGAGCAGTTCTTC.

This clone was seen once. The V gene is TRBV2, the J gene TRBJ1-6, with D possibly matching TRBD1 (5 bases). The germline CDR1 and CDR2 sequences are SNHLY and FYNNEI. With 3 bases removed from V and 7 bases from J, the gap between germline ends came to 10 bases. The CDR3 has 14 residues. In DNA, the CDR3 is TGTGCCAGCAGTGATGGGGGGGGGAATTCACCCCTCCACTTT. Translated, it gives CASSDGGGNSPLHF.

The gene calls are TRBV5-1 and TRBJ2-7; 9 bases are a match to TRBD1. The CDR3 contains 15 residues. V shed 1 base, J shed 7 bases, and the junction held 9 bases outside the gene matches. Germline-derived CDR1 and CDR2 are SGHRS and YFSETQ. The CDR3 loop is CASSLFLGQGEEQYF. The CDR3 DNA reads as TGCGCCAGCAGCTTGTTTTTGGGACAGGGTGAAGAGCAGTACTTC.

Here the CDR3 reads CASGAGMNTGELFF. CDR3 in DNA: TGTGCCAGCGGAGCGGGGATGAACACCGGGGAGCTGTTTTTT. The chain uses TRBV28 and TRBJ2-2; 7 positions agree with TRBD2. The CDR3 length is 14 residues. The ends lost 8 bases at V and 1 base at J; junction bases unmatched: 4. Germline V CDR1 and CDR2: MDHEN, SYDVKM.

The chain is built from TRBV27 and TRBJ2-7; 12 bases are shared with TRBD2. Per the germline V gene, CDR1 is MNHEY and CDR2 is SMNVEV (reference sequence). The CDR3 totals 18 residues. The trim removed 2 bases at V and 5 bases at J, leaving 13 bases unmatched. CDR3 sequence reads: CASSLGASGRAGRDEQYF. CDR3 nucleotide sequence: TGTGCCAGCAGTTTAGGGGCTAGCGGGAGGGCGGGTCGCGACGAGCAGTACTTC.

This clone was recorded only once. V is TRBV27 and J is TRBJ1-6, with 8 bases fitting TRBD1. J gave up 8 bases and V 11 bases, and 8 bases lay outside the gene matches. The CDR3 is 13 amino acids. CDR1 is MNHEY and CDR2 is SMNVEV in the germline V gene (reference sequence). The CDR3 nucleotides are TGTGCCGCGCGGACAGGGTCGGATTCACCCCTCCACTTT. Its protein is CAARTGSDSPLHF.

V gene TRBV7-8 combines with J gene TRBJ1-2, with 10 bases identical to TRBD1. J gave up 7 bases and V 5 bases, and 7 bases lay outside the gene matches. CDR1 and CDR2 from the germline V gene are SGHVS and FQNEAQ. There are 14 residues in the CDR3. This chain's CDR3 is CASSQRGQGSGYTF. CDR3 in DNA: TGTGCCAGCAGCCAACGGGGACAGGGGTCTGGCTACACCTTC. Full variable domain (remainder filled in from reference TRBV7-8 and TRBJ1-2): GAGVSQSPRYKVAKRGQDVALRCDPISGHVSLFWYQQALGQGPEFLTYFQNEAQLDKSGLPSDRFFAERPEGSVSTLKIQRTQQEDSAVYLCASSQRGQGSGYTFGSGTRLTVV.

The CDR3 DNA reads TGTGCCAGCAGCCAAGACTACACTGAAGCTTTCTTT. This translates into CASSQDYTEAFF. J is TRBJ1-1 and V is TRBV3-1 (or the pseudogene TRBV3-2), with D uncertain. Deletions cut 0 bases from V and 3 bases from J, with 2 bases between. From germline, CDR1 is LGHDT and CDR2 YNNKEL (reference sequence). The CDR3 runs 12 residues.

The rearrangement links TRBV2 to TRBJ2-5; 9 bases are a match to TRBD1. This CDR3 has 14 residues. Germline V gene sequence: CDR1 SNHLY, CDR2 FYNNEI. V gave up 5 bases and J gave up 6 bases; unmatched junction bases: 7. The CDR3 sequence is CASSPGTGLKTQYF. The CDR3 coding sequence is TGTGCCAGCAGTCCCGGGACAGGGCTAAAGACCCAGTACTTC.

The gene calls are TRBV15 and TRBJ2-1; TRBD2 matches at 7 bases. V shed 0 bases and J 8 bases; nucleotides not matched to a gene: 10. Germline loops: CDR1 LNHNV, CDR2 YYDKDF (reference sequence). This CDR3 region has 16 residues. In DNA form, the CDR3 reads TGTGCCACCAGCAGAGACCCCCGACTAGCCTCGGATGAGCAGTTCTTC. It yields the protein CATSRDPRLASDEQFF.

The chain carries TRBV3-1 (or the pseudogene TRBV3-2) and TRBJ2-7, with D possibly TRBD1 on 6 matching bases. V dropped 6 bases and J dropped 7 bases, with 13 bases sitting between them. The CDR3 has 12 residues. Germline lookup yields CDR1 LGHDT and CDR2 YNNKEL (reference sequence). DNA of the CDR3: TGTGCCAGCAGGGAGACAGGAAGGGAGCAGTACTTC. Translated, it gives CASRETGREQYF.

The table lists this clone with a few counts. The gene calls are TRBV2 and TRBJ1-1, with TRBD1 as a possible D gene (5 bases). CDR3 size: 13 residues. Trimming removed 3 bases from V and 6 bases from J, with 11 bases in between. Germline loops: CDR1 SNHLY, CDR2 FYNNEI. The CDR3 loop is CASSDREVAEAFF. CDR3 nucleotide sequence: TGTGCCAGCAGTGACAGGGAGGTCGCTGAAGCTTTCTTT.

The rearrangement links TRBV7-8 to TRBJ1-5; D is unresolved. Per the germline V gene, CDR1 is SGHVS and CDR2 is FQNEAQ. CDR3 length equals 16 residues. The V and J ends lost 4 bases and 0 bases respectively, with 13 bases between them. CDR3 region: CASSSRRVGSNQPQHF. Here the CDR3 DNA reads TGTGCCAGCAGCTCCCGGCGGGTGGGTAGCAATCAGCCCCAGCATTTT.

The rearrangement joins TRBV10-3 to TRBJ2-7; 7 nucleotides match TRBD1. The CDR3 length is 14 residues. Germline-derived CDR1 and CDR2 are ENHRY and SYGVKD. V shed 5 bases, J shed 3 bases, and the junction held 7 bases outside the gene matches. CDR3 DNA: TGTGCCATCAGTCCGGGACAGTCTATCTACGAGCAGTACTTC. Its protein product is CAISPGQSIYEQYF.

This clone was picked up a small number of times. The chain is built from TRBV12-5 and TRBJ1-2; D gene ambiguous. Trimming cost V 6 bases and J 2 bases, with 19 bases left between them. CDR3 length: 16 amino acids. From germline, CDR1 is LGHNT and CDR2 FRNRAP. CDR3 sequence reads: CASGRGITGVNYGYTF. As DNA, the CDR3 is TGTGCTAGTGGCCGAGGTATTACCGGGGTAAACTATGGCTACACCTTC.

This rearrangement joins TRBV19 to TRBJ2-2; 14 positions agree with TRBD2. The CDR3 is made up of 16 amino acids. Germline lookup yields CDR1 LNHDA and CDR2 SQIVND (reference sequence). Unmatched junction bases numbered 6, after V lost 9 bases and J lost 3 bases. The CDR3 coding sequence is TGTGCCAGCCGGACTAGCGGGGGGCTCGACACCGGGGAGCTGTTTTTT. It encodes CASRTSGGLDTGELFF.

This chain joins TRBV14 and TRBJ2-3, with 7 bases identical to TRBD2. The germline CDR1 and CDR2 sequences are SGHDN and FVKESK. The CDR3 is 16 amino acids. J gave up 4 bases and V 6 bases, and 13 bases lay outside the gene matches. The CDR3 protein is CASSPGTTSLADTQYF. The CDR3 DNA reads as TGTGCCAGCAGTCCCGGGACTACCTCATTGGCAGATACGCAGTATTTT.

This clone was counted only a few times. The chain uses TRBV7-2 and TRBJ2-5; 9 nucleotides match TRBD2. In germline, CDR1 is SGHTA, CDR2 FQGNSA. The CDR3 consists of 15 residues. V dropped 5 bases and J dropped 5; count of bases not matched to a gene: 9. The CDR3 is CASSPSGGSTETQYF. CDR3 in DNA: TGTGCCAGCAGCCCCAGCGGGGGGAGTACGGAGACCCAGTACTTC.

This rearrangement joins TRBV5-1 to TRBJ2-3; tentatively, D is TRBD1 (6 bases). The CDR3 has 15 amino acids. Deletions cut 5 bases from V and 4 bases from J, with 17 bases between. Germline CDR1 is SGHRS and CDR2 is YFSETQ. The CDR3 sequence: CASSAGAQEPDTQYF. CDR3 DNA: TGCGCCAGCAGTGCAGGGGCTCAAGAACCAGATACGCAGTATTTT.